Ten or more counts support the clone carrying this T cell receptor beta chain. Using its own MiXCR run on the 5' RACE reads, TCRdb lists one record per CDR3 protein. The sample contains some 26,000 distinct CDR3 sequences, 3.4% of which appear only once. The source of the sample is a study of T cells after yellow fever vaccination. The CDR3 runs 17 residues. V dropped 3 bases and J dropped 1 base, with 18 bases sitting between them. The germline V gene has CDR1 SEHNR and CDR2 FQNEAQ (reference sequence). This sequence originates from a man between 18 and 35 years old who received the YFV17D yellow fever vaccine. The chain uses TRBV7-9 and TRBJ1-2; maybe TRBD1 (6 bases). The starting material was PBMCs, either bulk or a sorted T-cell subset (CD4+, CD8+, memory, or dextramer-sorted; not recorded which), obtained roughly 45 days after the first yellow fever vaccination. The CDR3 DNA is TGTGCCAGCAGCTTCGGAGTACGAGGGGGGGTTAACTATGGCTACACCTTC. Translated, it gives CASSFGVRGGVNYGYTF.